This TCR beta chain was found in a study of blood T cells in healthy people across ages. The sample providers were healthy Caucasian people from Russia, aged about 6 to 95. Peripheral blood samples of 9 to 10 milliliters were drawn from each donor. PCR was performed a second time for roughly 7 to 12 cycles using a sample-barcoded 5' primer and a J-beta primer mix. TCRdb passed the 5' RACE reads through MiXCR, listing each CDR3 protein once. The table shows 700,000 or so distinct CDR3 sequences, with 22% occurring only once. Regarding the study as a whole: When set beside aged donors, long-lived donors presented more naive CD4+ cells and higher diversity. While age rose, TCR beta diversity per million T cells dropped in a roughly linear way.

This CDR3 comprises 16 residues. CDR1 and CDR2 (germline): LGHDT, YNNKEL (reference sequence). The ends lost 4 bases at V and 1 base at J; junction bases unmatched: 8. This clonotype was seen only a few times. Its antigen is undetermined. The source of this sequence is a man aged 70 or older in good health. The material sequenced was blood. The chain carries TRBV3-1 and TRBJ1-1; TRBD1 agrees at 8 bases. The CDR3 loop reads CASSRPGDRQNTEAFF. CDR3 nucleotides: TGTGCCAGCAGCCGGCCAGGGGACAGGCAGAACACTGAAGCTTTCTTT.